This T cell receptor beta chain stems from a study of regulatory T cells in long-lasting Graves disease. The CDR3 extends over 14 amino acids. The germline V gene encodes CDR1 MNHNS and CDR2 SASEGT. V dropped 5 bases and J dropped 7; count of bases not matched to a gene: 6. This clonotype appeared a few times. Its antigen is unknown. Arm-PCR with iRepertoire HTBI primers amplified the CDR3 regions for these TCR beta libraries. TCRdb analysed the multiplex PCR reads with MiXCR anew, one entry per CDR3 protein. The data show hundreds of thousands of distinct CDR3 sequences, about 16% seen once. Described time point: newly diagnosed GD, antithyroid drugs for less than 3 months. RNA extracted from PBMCs served as the sequencing template. Findings and caveats of the study: When disease was persistent, TRBV28, TRBJ1-2 and TRBJ2-5 were the favored segments.

In addition, the sample was reused for a study of T cells in Graves' hyperthyroidism and ophthalmopathy. From that study: For ophthalmopathy, model prediction preceded onset by a median around 7 months.

Here the sequenced sample was peripheral blood mononuclear cells (PBMCs), taken at new diagnosis, from a patient treated with antithyroid drugs. This chain connects TRBV6-1 to TRBJ1-4; the match to TRBD1 covers 8 bases. The receptor was derived from a woman in her forties or fifties with Graves disease. The CDR3 protein is CASSRTGGSEKLFF. CDR3 coding DNA: TGTGCCAGCAGTAGAACAGGGGGAAGTGAAAAACTGTTTTTT.